This T cell receptor beta chain was recovered during a study of blood T cell repertoires in COVID-19. Study-level information: Specimens from acute and convalescent COVID-19 originated in the United States, Italy and Spain. T cells, B-cell-depleted T cells, or PBMCs supplied cDNA or gDNA.

Authors' data handling: Reference gene primer amplification in the assay estimated nucleated cell counts. Here immunoSEQ multiplex PCR was the method, and the copy in TCRdb shows in-frame clones only, minus some. From that table come the V and J calls and clone size; the DNA was used to work out D and trimming. This sample has about 240,000 clones, with around 90% found just once. V shed 0 bases, J shed 0 bases, and the junction held 2 bases outside the gene matches. The CDR3 loop spans 16 amino acids. CDR1 is MNHNY and CDR2 is SVGAGI in the germline V gene (reference sequence). The clonotype comes from a man in his 60s who had recovered from COVID-19. Sequenced sample: peripheral blood. The rearrangement links TRBV6-6 to TRBJ2-1; 7 bases are a match to TRBD2. DNA of the CDR3: TGTGCCAGCAGTTACTCAGGCGGGGGCTCCTACAATGAGCAGTTCTTC. It yields the protein CASSYSGGGSYNEQFF.